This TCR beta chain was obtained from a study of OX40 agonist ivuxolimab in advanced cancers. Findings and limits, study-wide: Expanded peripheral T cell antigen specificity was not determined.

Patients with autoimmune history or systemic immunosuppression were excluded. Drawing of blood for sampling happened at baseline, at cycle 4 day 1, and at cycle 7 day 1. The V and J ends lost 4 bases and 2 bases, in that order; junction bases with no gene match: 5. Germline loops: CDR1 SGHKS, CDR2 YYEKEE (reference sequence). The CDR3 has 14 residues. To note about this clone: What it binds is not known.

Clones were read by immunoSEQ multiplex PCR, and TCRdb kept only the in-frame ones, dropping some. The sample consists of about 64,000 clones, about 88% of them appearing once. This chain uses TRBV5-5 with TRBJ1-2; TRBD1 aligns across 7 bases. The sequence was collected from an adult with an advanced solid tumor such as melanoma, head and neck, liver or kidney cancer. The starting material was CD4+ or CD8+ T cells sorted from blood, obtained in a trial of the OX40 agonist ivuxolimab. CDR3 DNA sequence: TGTGCCAGCAGCAGTACAGGGGACAACTATGGCTACACCTTC. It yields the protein CASSSTGDNYGYTF.